This TCR beta chain was sequenced during a study of blood T cell repertoires in COVID-19. As for the study in general: Acute and convalescent COVID-19 specimens originated in the United States, Italy and Spain.

Original analysis: From reference gene primer amplification, estimates of nucleated cell counts were derived. Sequenced by immunoSEQ multiplex PCR; TCRdb stores in-frame clones only, minus some. For V, J and clone size, that table is used; D and trimming come from the DNA. The table has approximately 250,000 clones, 80% to 90% seen once; the top ten hold around 2.5%. The germline V gene has CDR1 SGHRS and CDR2 YFSETQ. The V end was cut by 2 bases, the J end by 8 bases, with 13 bases between. The CDR3 spans 13 residues. The sequence derives from a man aged 35 to 55 who had recovered from COVID-19. The chain recombines TRBV5-1 with TRBJ1-2; D is possibly TRBD1 (5 bases). The sequencing sample was made of peripheral blood. Here the CDR3 reads CASSLGPQGGYTF. CDR3 coding DNA: TGCGCCAGCAGCTTAGGGCCGCAGGGAGGCTACACCTTC.